This note documents a single T cell receptor (beta chain) sequence. Its specificity is unknown. The PCR ran on 60 Vbeta and 13 Jbeta primers. TCRdb's copy holds only in-frame clones and misses some; the assay was immunoSEQ multiplex PCR. The sample lists some 160,000 clones; roughly 84% were seen once. This specimen belongs to a study of cytomegalovirus exposure and HLA in healthy donors. The study's findings and limits: TCR beta V segments were, for the most part, productive about 87% or about 30% of the time in an earlier analysis.

Sequencing was done on a sample of PBMCs. The sequence came from a man over 45 in good health and CMV-seropositive.

CDR3 in DNA: TGCGCCAGCAGCCGAAGCCCGGGACAGGCATCCGGGGAGCTGTTTTTT. Translation: CASSRSPGQASGELFF. The chain recombines TRBV4-1 with TRBJ2-2; 8 bases are shared with TRBD1. Trimming cost V 4 bases and J 6 bases; bases outside gene matches: 10. Germline V lookup: CDR1 MGHRA, CDR2 YSYEKL. The CDR3 runs 16 residues.